The source of this T cell receptor (beta chain) is a study of blood T cells in healthy people across ages. This clonotype was recorded a few times. Its antigen is as yet unknown. Study results and caveats: Estimated diversity that came from one million T cells was considered an underestimate.

The authors ran a second PCR of 7 to 11 cycles using a sample-barcoded 5' primer and a J-beta primer mix. TCRdb called the 5' RACE reads again in MiXCR, with one record for every CDR3 protein. The sample holds about a million distinct CDR3 sequences, approximately 38% seen once. The CDR3 sequence is 14 residues long. V lost 5 bases and J 0 bases, leaving 10 bases between the germline ends. The receptor was isolated from a man aged 18 to 29 in good health. The sequenced material came from blood. The chain is built from TRBV12-3 or TRBV12-4 and TRBJ1-2, with D perhaps matching TRBD1 (5 bases). Here the CDR3 reads CASSPQASNYGYTF. The DNA of the CDR3 is TGTGCCAGCAGTCCACAGGCCTCTAACTATGGCTACACCTTC.